This is a list of T cell receptor beta chains from one sample in a study of blood T cells in healthy people across ages. TCRdb reprocessed the 5' RACE reads via MiXCR and lists one record per CDR3 protein. This table holds fewer than 2 million distinct CDR3 sequences, about 39% found once. The sample comprised blood. The receptors originated from a human donor in good health. Both conserved end residues are part of each CDR3. D genes are given only for firm matches. Clone size is stated in some rows and not others, as once, few, many or a class when expanded.

v_gene: TRBV6-2/TRBV6-3
d_gene: TRBD2
j_gene: TRBJ2-5
abundance: -
CDR3nt: TGTGCCAGCAGTTACGGCGGGGGGACTCAAGAGACCCAGTACTTC
CDR3aa: CASSYGGGTQETQYF

v_gene: TRBV7-2
d_gene: -
j_gene: TRBJ2-3
abundance: many
CDR3nt: TGTGCCAGCAGCTTAGGACAGACCGTAGATACGCAGTATTTT
CDR3aa: CASSLGQTVDTQYF

v_gene: TRBV20-1
d_gene: -
j_gene: TRBJ1-2
abundance: -
CDR3nt: TGCAGTGCTAAACCACAGGGAGTTCCCAACCTTGGTTATGGCTACACCTTC
CDR3aa: CSAKPQGVPNLGYGYTF

v_gene: TRBV7-9
d_gene: -
j_gene: TRBJ1-2
abundance: -
CDR3nt: TGTGCCAGCAGCTCCCCCCTGGGTGAGGACTATGGCTACACCTTC
CDR3aa: CASSSPLGEDYGYTF

v_gene: TRBV3-1
d_gene: -
j_gene: TRBJ1-1
abundance: -
CDR3nt: TGTGCCAGCAGCCAATGGACGGAGGCTTCCGGTGAAGCTTTCTTT
CDR3aa: CASSQWTEASGEAFF

v_gene: TRBV20-1
d_gene: TRBD1
j_gene: TRBJ1-1
abundance: few
CDR3nt: TGCAGTGCTAGGGGGGGACAGACCTTGAACACTGAAGCTTTCTTT
CDR3aa: CSARGGQTLNTEAFF

v_gene: TRBV7-8
d_gene: -
j_gene: TRBJ1-6
abundance: few
CDR3nt: TGTGCCAGCAGCTTAGCGGCACAGGGTAAATGGACCCCAACTAATTCACCCCTCCACTTT
CDR3aa: CASSLAAQGKWTPTNSPLHF

v_gene: TRBV12-3/TRBV12-4
d_gene: -
j_gene: TRBJ1-5
abundance: -
CDR3nt: TGTGCCAGCAGTTTAGGGCGTGGCGGGCTGGGCAATCAGCCCCAGCATTTT
CDR3aa: CASSLGRGGLGNQPQHF

v_gene: TRBV29-1
d_gene: -
j_gene: TRBJ1-2
abundance: few
CDR3nt: TGCAGCGTTGAGAGGGATATCTACTATGGCTACACCTTC
CDR3aa: CSVERDIYYGYTF

v_gene: TRBV7-3
d_gene: -
j_gene: TRBJ1-1
abundance: -
CDR3nt: TGTGCCAGCAGCTTTGAGGGACGGAACACTGAAGCTTTCTTT
CDR3aa: CASSFEGRNTEAFF

v_gene: TRBV5-1
d_gene: -
j_gene: TRBJ2-3
abundance: few
CDR3nt: TGCGCCAGCAGCTTGTACTGGGGCACAGATACGCAGTATTTT
CDR3aa: CASSLYWGTDTQYF

v_gene: TRBV24-1
d_gene: TRBD1
j_gene: TRBJ2-5
abundance: once
CDR3nt: TGTGCCACCAGTGATCCGGGACAGGGGGAAGAGACCCAGTACTTC
CDR3aa: CATSDPGQGEETQYF

v_gene: TRBV7-2
d_gene: TRBD1
j_gene: TRBJ2-3
abundance: -
CDR3nt: TGTGCCAGCAGCTTTCGTGGACAGGGCGCAGATACGCAGTATTTT
CDR3aa: CASSFRGQGADTQYF

v_gene: TRBV7-6
d_gene: TRBD1
j_gene: TRBJ2-7
abundance: -
CDR3nt: TGTGCCAGCAGCTTACCGACAGGGACCTTCGGAGAGCAGTACTTC
CDR3aa: CASSLPTGTFGEQYF

v_gene: TRBV2
d_gene: -
j_gene: TRBJ1-4
abundance: -
CDR3nt: TGTGCCAGCAGCCCCAATGGGGGTAGCAATGAAAAACTGTTTTTT
CDR3aa: CASSPNGGSNEKLFF

v_gene: TRBV7-2
d_gene: -
j_gene: TRBJ2-5
abundance: -
CDR3nt: TGTGCCAGCAGCTTATTTAGCAGAACCCAAGAGACCCAGTACTTC
CDR3aa: CASSLFSRTQETQYF

v_gene: TRBV12-3/TRBV12-4
d_gene: -
j_gene: TRBJ2-4
abundance: -
CDR3nt: TGTGCCAGCAGTTTTGGTTCCGAAGGGCTGTTGGACATTCAGTACTTC
CDR3aa: CASSFGSEGLLDIQYF

v_gene: TRBV15
d_gene: -
j_gene: TRBJ1-5
abundance: once
CDR3nt: TGTGCTACCAGCAGAGATAGGACGGGCGGCAATCAGCCCCAGCATTTT
CDR3aa: CATSRDRTGGNQPQHF

v_gene: TRBV29-1
d_gene: -
j_gene: TRBJ2-7
abundance: few
CDR3nt: TGCAGCGGGGTGTGGGGACGGGACGGGTCCTACGAGCAGTACTTC
CDR3aa: CSGVWGRDGSYEQYF

v_gene: TRBV29-1
d_gene: -
j_gene: TRBJ2-7
abundance: -
CDR3nt: TGCAGCGTTGAGATTACTGGAGCCTACGAGCAGTACTTC
CDR3aa: CSVEITGAYEQYF

v_gene: TRBV6-5
d_gene: -
j_gene: TRBJ2-7
abundance: -
CDR3nt: TGTGCCAGCAGACCGGGGGAGGACTTTTCCTACGAGCAGTACTTC
CDR3aa: CASRPGEDFSYEQYF

v_gene: TRBV6-2/TRBV6-3
d_gene: -
j_gene: TRBJ2-3
abundance: many
CDR3nt: TGTGCCAGCAGTTACTCCAGGGGAGATACGCAGTATTTT
CDR3aa: CASSYSRGDTQYF

v_gene: TRBV4-3
d_gene: -
j_gene: TRBJ1-1
abundance: once
CDR3nt: TGCGCCAGCAGCCAACTTGGGATGGGCACTGAAGCTTTCTTT
CDR3aa: CASSQLGMGTEAFF

v_gene: TRBV4-3
d_gene: -
j_gene: TRBJ2-1
abundance: -
CDR3nt: TGCGCCAGCAGCCAAGAAGGGAAGGGTAACAATGAGCAGTTCTTC
CDR3aa: CASSQEGKGNNEQFF

v_gene: TRBV15
d_gene: -
j_gene: TRBJ1-1
abundance: few
CDR3nt: TGTGCCACCAGCAGAGGAGGGAGGCGAACTGAAGCTTTCTTT
CDR3aa: CATSRGGRRTEAFF

v_gene: TRBV5-1
d_gene: -
j_gene: TRBJ2-3
abundance: few
CDR3nt: TGCGCCAGCAGGGCGACGTTCACAGATACGCAGTATTTT
CDR3aa: CASRATFTDTQYF

v_gene: TRBV28
d_gene: TRBD1
j_gene: TRBJ1-2
abundance: many
CDR3nt: TGTGCCAGCAGTTTAGGGACAGGGACCTATGGCTACACCTTC
CDR3aa: CASSLGTGTYGYTF